This T cell receptor beta chain emerged from a study of PD-1 blockade in classical Hodgkin lymphoma. The length of the CDR3 is 14 residues. The V end lost 4 bases, the J end lost 0 bases, and 9 bases lay between the germline ends. Per the germline V gene, CDR1 is ENHRY and CDR2 is SYGVKD. Clones were sequenced by immunoSEQ multiplex PCR, and TCRdb holds only the in-frame ones, with some missing. Among 120,000 to 150,000 clones listed, about four fifths were seen once. Study-wide points: Excluded were patients who started nivolumab under 1 year after ASCT, a group that had lower diversity. CD8+ TCR diversity did not rise significantly by C4D1, unlike CD4+. Underlying causes for the observed repertoire differences were not defined, possibly disease activity or prior therapy. Reports indicated that newly diagnosed patients had lower baseline TCR diversity than healthy donors did.

No patient escaped relapse after autologous stem cell transplantation, and brentuximab vedotin exposure varied. This clone was seen more than once but under ten times. As yet, its antigen is unknown. The sequence derives from a human donor with classical Hodgkin lymphoma. This specimen was peripheral blood mononuclear cells (PBMCs), taken before the second cycle of nivolumab. The chain uses TRBV10-3 and TRBJ1-2; possible D gene TRBD1, 5 bases. Written as DNA, the CDR3 is TGTGCCATCAGTGGGGGCTGGTCTAACTATGGCTACACCTTC. As protein: CAISGGWSNYGYTF.